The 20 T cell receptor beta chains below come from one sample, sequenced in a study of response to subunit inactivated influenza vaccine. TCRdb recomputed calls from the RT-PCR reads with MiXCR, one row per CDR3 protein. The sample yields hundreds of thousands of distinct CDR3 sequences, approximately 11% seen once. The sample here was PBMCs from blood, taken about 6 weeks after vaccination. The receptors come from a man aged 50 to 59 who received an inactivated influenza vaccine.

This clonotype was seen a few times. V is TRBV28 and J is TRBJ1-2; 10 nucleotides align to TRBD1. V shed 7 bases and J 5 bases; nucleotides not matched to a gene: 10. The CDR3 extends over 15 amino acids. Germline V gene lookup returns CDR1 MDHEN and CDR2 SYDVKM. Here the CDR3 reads CASILRTGGGYGYTF. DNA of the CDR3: TGTGCCAGCATCCTTCGGACAGGGGGAGGGTATGGCTACACCTTC.

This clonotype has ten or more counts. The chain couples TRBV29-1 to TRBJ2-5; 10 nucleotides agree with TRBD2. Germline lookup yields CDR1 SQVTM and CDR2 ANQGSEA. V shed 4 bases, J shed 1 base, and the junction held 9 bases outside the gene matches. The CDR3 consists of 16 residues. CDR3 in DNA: TGCAGCGTTGGCCAACCTAGCGGGAGCGGCCAAGAGACCCAGTACTTC. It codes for CSVGQPSGSGQETQYF.

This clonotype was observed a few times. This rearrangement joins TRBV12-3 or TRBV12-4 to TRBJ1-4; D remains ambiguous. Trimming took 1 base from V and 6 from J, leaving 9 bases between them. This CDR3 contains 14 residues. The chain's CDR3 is CASSLGAGHEKLFF. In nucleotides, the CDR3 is TGTGCCAGCAGTTTAGGGGCTGGCCATGAAAAACTGTTTTTT.

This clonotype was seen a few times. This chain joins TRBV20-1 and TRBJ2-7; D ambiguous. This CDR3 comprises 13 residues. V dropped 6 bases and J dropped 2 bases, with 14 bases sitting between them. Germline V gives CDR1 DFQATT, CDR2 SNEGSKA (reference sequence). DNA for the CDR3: TGCAGTGCAACGCCGGACGTCACCTACGAGCAGTACTTC. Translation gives CSATPDVTYEQYF.

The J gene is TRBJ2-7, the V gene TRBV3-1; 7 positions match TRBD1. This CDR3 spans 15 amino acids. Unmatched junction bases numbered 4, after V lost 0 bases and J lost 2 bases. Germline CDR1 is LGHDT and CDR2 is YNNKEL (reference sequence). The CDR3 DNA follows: TGTGCCAGCAGCCAAGAATGGACAGGAACCTACGAGCAGTACTTC. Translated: CASSQEWTGTYEQYF.

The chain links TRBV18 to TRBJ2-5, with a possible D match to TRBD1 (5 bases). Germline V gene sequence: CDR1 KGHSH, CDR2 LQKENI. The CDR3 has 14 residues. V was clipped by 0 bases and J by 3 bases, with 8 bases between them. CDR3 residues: CASSPPMTEETQYF. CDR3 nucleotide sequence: TGTGCCAGCTCACCACCGATGACAGAAGAGACCCAGTACTTC.

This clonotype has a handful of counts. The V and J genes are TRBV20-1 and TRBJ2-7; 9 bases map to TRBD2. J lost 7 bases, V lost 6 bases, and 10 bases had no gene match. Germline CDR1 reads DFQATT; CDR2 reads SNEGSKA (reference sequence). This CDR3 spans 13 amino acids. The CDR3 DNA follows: TGCAGTGCAGTAGCGGGAGAGGCGAGGGAGCAGTACTTC. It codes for CSAVAGEAREQYF.

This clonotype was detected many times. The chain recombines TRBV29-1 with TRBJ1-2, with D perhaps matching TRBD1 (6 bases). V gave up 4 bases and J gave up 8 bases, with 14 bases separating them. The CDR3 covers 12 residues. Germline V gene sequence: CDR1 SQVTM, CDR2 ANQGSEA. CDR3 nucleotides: TGCAGCGTTGCGTGGGGGGCTAAAGGCTACACCTTC. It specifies CSVAWGAKGYTF.

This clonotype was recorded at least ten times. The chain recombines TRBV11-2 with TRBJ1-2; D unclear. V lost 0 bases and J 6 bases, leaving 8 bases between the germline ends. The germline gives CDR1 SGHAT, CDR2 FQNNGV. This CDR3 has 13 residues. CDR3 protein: CASSLDLGDGYTF. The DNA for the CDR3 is TGTGCCAGCAGCTTAGATCTCGGCGATGGCTACACCTTC.

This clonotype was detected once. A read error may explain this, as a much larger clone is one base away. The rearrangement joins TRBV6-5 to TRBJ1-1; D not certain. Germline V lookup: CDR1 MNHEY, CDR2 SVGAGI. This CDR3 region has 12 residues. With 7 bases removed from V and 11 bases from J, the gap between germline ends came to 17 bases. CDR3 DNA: TGTGCCAGCAATAAAGGAGCTTATGACGCTTTCTTT. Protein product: CASNKGAYDAFF.

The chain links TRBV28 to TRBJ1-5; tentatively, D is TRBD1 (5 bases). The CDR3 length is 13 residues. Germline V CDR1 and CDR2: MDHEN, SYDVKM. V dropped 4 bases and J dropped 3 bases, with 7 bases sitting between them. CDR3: CASSWGNNQPQHF. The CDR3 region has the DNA TGTGCCAGCAGTTGGGGGAACAATCAGCCCCAGCATTTT.

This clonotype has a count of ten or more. The CDR3 DNA reads as TGTGCCAGCAGTTTACAGCGCCACTCTGGAAACACCATATATTTT. Protein: CASSLQRHSGNTIYF. The rearrangement uses TRBV12-3 or TRBV12-4 and TRBJ1-3, with D uncertain. Between the trimmed V and J ends, which lost 2 bases and 0 bases, there was a span of 8 bases. The CDR3 consists of 15 residues.

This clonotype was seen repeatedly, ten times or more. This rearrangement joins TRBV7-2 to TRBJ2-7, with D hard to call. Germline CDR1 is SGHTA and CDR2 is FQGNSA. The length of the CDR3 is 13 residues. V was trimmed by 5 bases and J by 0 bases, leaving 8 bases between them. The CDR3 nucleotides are TGTGCCAGCAGCCATATCCCCTCCTACGAGCAGTACTTC. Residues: CASSHIPSYEQYF. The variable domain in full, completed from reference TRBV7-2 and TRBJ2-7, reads GAGVSQSPSNKVTEKGKDVELRCDPISGHTALYWYRQSLGQGLEFLIYFQGNSAPDKSGLPSDRFSAERTGGSVSTLTIQRTQQEDSAVYLCASSHIPSYEQYFGPGTRLTVT.

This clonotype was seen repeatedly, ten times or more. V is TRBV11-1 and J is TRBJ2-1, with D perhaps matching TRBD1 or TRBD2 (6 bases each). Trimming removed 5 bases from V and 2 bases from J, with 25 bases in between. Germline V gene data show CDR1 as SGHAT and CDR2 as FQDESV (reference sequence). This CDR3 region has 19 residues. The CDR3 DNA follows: TGTGCCAGCAGCCATCCAAGGTGGGGGGCCCTTGGTCCCTACAATGAGCAGTTCTTC. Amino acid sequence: CASSHPRWGALGPYNEQFF. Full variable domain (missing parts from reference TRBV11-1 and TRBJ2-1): EAEVAQSPRYKITEKSQAVAFWCDPISGHATLYWYRQILGQGPELLVQFQDESVVDDSQLPKDRFSAERLKGVDSTLKIQPAELGDSAMYLCASSHPRWGALGPYNEQFFGPGTRLTVL.

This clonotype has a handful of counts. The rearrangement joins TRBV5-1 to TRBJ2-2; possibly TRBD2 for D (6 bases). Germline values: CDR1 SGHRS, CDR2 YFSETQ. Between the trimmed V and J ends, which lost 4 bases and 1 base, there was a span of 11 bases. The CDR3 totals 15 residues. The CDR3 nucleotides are TGCGCCAGCAGCGGGGGACTCTTGAACACCGGGGAGCTGTTTTTT. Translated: CASSGGLLNTGELFF.

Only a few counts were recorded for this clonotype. CDR3 in amino acids: CASSFSGTRQETQYF. CDR3 in DNA: TGTGCCAGCAGCTTCAGCGGGACCCGCCAAGAGACCCAGTACTTC. The gene calls are TRBV11-2 and TRBJ2-5; 7 nucleotides align to TRBD2. V dropped 3 bases and J dropped 1; count of bases not matched to a gene: 5. This CDR3 has 15 amino acids. The germline CDR1 and CDR2 sequences are SGHAT and FQNNGV.

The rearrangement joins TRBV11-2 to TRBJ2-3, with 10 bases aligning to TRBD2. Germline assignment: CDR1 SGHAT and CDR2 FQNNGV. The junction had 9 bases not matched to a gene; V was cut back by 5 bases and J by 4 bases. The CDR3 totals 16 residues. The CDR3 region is CASSLPSGGVSDTQYF. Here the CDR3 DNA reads TGTGCCAGCAGCCTGCCTAGCGGGGGCGTTTCAGATACGCAGTATTTT.

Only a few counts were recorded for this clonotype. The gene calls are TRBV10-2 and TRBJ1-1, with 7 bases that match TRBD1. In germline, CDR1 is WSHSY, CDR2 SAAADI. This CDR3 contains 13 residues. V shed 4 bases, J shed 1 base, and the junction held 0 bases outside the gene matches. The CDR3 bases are TGCGCCAGCAGTGGACAGGGGAACACTGAAGCTTTCTTT. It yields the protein CASSGQGNTEAFF.

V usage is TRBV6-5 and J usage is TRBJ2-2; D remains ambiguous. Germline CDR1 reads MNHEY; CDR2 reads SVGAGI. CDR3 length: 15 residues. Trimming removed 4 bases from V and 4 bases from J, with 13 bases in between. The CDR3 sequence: CASSFWTEGTGELFF. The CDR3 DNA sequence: TGTGCCAGCAGTTTTTGGACGGAAGGCACCGGGGAGCTGTTTTTT.

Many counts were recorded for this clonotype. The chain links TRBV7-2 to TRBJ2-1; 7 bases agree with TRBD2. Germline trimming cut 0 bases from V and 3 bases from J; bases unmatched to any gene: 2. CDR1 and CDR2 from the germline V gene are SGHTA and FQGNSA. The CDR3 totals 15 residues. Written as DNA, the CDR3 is TGTGCCAGCAGCTTAGCGGGAGGGCACTACAATGAGCAGTTCTTC. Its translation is CASSLAGGHYNEQFF.